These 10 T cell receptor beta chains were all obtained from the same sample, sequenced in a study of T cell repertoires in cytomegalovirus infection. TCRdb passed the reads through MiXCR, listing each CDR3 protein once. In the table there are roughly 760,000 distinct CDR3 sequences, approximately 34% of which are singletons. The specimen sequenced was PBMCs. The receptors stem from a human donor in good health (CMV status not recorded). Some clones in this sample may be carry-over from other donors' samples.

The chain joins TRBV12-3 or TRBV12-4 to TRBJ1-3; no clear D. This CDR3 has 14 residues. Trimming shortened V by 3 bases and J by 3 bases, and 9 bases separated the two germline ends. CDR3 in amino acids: CASSFFGVGNTIYF. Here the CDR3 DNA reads TGTGCCAGCAGTTTTTTCGGGGTTGGAAACACCATATATTTT.

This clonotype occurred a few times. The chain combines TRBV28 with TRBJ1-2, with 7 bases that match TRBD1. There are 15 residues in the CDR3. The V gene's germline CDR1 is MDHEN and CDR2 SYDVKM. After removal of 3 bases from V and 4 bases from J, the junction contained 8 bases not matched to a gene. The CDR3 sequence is CASSLARGNLYGYTF. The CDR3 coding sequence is TGTGCCAGCAGTTTGGCCAGGGGGAACCTCTATGGCTACACCTTC.

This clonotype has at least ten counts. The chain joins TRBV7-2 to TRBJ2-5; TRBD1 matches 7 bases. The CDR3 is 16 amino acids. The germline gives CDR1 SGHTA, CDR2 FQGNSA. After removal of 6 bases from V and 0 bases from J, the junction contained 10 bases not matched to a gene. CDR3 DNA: TGTGCCAGCAGTTCAATCGGGACAGCGTACCAAGAGACCCAGTACTTC. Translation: CASSSIGTAYQETQYF.

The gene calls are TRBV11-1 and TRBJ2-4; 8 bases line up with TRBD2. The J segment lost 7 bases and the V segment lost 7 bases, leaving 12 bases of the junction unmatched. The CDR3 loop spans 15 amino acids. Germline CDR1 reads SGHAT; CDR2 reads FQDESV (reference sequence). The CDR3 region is CASTIGGRGENIQYF. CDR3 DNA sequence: TGTGCCAGCACCATAGGGGGGCGGGGGGAGAACATTCAGTACTTC.

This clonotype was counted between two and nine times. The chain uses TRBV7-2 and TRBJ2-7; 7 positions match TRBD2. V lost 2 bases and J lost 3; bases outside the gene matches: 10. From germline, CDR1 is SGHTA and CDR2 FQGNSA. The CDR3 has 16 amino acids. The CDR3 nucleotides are TGTGCCAGCAGCTTAAGGGAAGGGCGGGAGAACTACGAGCAGTACTTC. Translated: CASSLREGRENYEQYF.

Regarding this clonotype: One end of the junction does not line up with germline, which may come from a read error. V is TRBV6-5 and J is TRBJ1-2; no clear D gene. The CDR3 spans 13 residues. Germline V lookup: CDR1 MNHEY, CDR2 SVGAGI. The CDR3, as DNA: TGTGCCAGCAGTTATATGGGGTTATATGACTACACCTTC. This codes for CASSYMGLYDYTF.

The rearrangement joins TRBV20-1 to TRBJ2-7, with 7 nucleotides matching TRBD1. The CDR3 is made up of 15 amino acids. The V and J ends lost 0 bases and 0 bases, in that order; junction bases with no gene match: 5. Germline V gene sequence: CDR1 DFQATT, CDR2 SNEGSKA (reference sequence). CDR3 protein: CSARDEHRGSYEQYF. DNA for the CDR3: TGCAGTGCTAGAGATGAACACAGGGGCTCCTACGAGCAGTACTTC.

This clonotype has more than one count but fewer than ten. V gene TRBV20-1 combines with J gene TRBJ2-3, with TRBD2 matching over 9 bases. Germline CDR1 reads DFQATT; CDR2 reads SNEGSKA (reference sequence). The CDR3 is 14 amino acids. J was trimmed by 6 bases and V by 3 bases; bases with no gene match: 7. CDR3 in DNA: TGCAGTGCTAGGGCTAGCGGGGCAGGCGATACGCAGTATTTT. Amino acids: CSARASGAGDTQYF.

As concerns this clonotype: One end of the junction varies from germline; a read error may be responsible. CDR3 nucleotides: TGTGCCAGTAGACTACCGGGACAGAGAGATACGCAGTTTTTT. As protein: CASRLPGQRDTQFF. The chain uses TRBV19 and TRBJ2-3, with 7 nucleotides matching TRBD1. The CDR3 sequence is 14 residues long. The germline CDR1 and CDR2 sequences are LNHDA and SQIVND (reference sequence).

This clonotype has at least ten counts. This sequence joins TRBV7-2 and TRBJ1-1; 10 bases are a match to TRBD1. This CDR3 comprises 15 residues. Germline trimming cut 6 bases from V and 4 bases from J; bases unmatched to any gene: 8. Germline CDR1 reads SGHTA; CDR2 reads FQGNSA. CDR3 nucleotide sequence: TGTGCCAGCAGGCTGCGGACAGGGGGGGGCACTGAAGCTTTCTTT. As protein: CASRLRTGGGTEAFF.